This TCR beta chain is from a study of blood T cell repertoires in COVID-19. Study information: In each case, the material was cDNA or gDNA derived from T cells, B-cell-depleted T cells, or PBMCs.

This clone was detected ten times or more. Only in-frame clones appear in the TCRdb table, and some are missing; sequencing was by immunoSEQ multiplex PCR. The data hold roughly 130,000 clones, with roughly 80% observed a single time. The V end lost 0 bases, the J end lost 5 bases, and 8 bases lay between the germline ends. Germline assignment: CDR1 MRHNA and CDR2 SNTAGT. CDR3 length: 15 amino acids. The V gene is TRBV6-4, the J gene TRBJ1-6; possible D gene TRBD1, 6 bases. This clonotype was sampled from a man in his sixties or seventies with acute or convalescent COVID-19. Sequenced sample: peripheral blood. CDR3 residues: CASSDSAGDNSPLHF. In nucleotides, the CDR3 is TGTGCCAGCAGTGACTCAGCAGGGGATAATTCACCCCTCCACTTT.